This T cell receptor (beta chain) was sequenced in a study of neoadjuvant anti-PD-1 for oral cavity cancer. With 4 bases clipped from V and 3 bases from J, the junction kept 3 bases outside the gene matches. Germline lookup yields CDR1 MNHNY and CDR2 SVGAGI (reference sequence). The CDR3 extends over 15 amino acids. Clones were sequenced by immunoSEQ multiplex PCR, and TCRdb holds only the in-frame ones, with some missing. The sample has 15,000 to 20,000 clones, less than 75% seen once. The input for sequencing was PBMCs, taken before nivolumab (anti-PD-1) treatment. The rearrangement links TRBV6-6 to TRBJ1-5; 10 bases are a match to TRBD1. The sequence derives from a person between 40 and 85 years old with oral cavity squamous cell carcinoma. CDR3 amino acids: CASSFGQGDNQPQHF. CDR3 nucleotide sequence: TGTGCCAGCAGTTTTGGACAGGGGGACAATCAGCCCCAGCATTTT.